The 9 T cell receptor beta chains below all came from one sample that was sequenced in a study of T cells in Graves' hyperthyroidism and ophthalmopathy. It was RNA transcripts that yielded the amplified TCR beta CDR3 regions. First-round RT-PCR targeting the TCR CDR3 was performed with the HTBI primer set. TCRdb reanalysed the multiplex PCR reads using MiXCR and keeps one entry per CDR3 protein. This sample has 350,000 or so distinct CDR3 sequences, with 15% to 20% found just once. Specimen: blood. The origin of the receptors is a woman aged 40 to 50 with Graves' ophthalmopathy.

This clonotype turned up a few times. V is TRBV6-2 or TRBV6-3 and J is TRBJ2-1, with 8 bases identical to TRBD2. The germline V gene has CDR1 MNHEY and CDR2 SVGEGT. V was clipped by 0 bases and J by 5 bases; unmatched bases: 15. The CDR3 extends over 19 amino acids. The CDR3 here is CASSYSPGNVRTSHNEQFF. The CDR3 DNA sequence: TGTGCCAGCAGTTACTCCCCTGGGAACGTGCGGACTAGCCACAATGAGCAGTTCTTC.

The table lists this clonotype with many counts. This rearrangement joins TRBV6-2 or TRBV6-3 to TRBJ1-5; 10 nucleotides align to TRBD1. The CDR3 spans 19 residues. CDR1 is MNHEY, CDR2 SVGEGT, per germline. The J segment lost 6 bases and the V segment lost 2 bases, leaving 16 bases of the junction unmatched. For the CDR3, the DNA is TGTGCCAGCAGTTACACCCCCGGGACAGGGGTCGTTGATTCTCAGCCCCAGCATTTT. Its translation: CASSYTPGTGVVDSQPQHF.

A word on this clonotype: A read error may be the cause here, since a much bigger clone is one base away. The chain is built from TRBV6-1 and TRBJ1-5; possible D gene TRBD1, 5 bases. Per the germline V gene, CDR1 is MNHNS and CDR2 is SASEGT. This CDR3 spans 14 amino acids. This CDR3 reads CASKPGISNQPHHF. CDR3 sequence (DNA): TGTGCCAGCAAGCCAGGGATTAGCAATCAGCCCCATCATTTT.

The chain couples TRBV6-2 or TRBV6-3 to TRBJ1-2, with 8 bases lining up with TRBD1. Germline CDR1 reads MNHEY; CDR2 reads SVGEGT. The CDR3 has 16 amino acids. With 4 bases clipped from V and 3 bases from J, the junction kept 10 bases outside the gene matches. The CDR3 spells CASSSPTGVVDYGYTF. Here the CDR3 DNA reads TGTGCCAGCAGTTCGCCGACAGGGGTGGTGGACTATGGCTACACCTTC.

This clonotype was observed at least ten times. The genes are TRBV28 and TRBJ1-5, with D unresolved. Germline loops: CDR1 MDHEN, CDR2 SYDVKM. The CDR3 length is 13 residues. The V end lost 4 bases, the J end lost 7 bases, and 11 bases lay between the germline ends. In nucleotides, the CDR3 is TGTGCCAGCAGTTCGCAGGTCGGGCAGCCCCAGCATTTT. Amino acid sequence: CASSSQVGQPQHF.

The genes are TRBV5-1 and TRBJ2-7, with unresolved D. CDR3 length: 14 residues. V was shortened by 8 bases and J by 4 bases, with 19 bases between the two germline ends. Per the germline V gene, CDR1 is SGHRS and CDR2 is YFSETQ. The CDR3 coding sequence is TGCGCCAGGGGTAAACCCTCGGAATCTTACGAGCAGTACTTC. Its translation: CARGKPSESYEQYF.

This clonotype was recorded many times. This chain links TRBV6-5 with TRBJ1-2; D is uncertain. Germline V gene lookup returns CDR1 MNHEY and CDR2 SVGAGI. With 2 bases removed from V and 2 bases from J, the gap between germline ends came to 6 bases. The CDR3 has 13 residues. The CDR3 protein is CASSYGFNYGYTF. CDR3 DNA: TGTGCCAGCAGTTACGGGTTCAACTATGGCTACACCTTC.

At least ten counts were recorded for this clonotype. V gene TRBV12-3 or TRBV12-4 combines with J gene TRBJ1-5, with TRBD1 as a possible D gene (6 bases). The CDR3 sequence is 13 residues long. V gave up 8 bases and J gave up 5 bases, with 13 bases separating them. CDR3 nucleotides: TGTGCCAGCCGCAGGGGTGCGGATCAGCCCCAGCATTTT. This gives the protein CASRRGADQPQHF.

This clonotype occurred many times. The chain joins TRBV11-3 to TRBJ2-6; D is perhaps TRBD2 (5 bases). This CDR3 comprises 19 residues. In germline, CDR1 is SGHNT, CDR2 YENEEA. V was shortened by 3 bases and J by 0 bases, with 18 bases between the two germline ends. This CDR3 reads CASSFSGNLLNSGANVLTF. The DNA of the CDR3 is TGTGCCAGCAGCTTTTCGGGAAACCTTCTTAACTCTGGGGCCAACGTCCTGACTTTC.